This TCR beta chain was sequenced during a study of T cell changes during pregnancy in multiple sclerosis. Generated by immunoSEQ multiplex PCR, the TCRdb table keeps only in-frame clones and is missing some. Found here are roughly 90,000 clones, about 94% of them singletons; the top ten hold 2% to 2.5%. The J segment lost 4 bases and the V segment lost 5 bases, leaving 8 bases of the junction unmatched. This CDR3 contains 15 residues. Germline V gives CDR1 SGHRS, CDR2 YFSETQ. The rearrangement links TRBV5-1 to TRBJ2-2; TRBD1 agrees at 7 bases. The sample consisted of peripheral blood, taken in the third trimester of pregnancy. The TCR was taken from a female donor with multiple sclerosis, enrolled in a pregnancy study. The CDR3 DNA follows: TGCGCCAGCAGGCCGGCGGCAGGGGGCACCGGGGAGCTGTTTTTT. Translating gives CASRPAAGGTGELFF. Based on the CDR3 plus reference TRBV5-1 and TRBJ2-2, the full variable domain is KAGVTQTPRYLIKTRGQQVTLSCSPISGHRSVSWYQQTPGQGLQFLFEYFSETQRNKGNFPGRFSGRQFSNSRSEMNVSTLELGDSALYLCASRPAAGGTGELFFGEGSRLTVL.